This entry lists 27 T cell receptor beta chains sequenced from one sample in a study of CD8+CD57+ T cells in acquired aplastic anemia (dated by TCRdb to the late 2010s). TCRdb shows the sequencer as Illumina HiSeq 2000. Genomic DNA was used as template for profiling of TCR beta VDJ combinations and CDR3 sequences. Through fastp at Q25 and MiXCR, TCRdb rebuilt clones from the public reads, retaining in-frame beta chains. Merged by CDR3 protein, the rows form single entries marked with the most common genes and DNA. For this sample the table gives around 130,000 distinct CDR3 sequences, of which 55% to 70% were detected only once. About 29% of the sample comes from the top ten. Expansion of CD8+CD57+ cells had been shown by flow cytometry in the patients chosen for sequencing. The sample taken for sequencing was sorted CD4+, CD8+, or CD8+CD57+ T cells (not recorded which) from PBMCs. All receptors derive from a human donor with aplastic anemia.

This chain uses TRBV10-3 with TRBJ1-4; D is unresolved. Germline values: CDR1 ENHRY, CDR2 SYGVKD. The CDR3 covers 13 residues. Trimming pared 3 bases from V and 6 bases from J, leaving 8 bases between. DNA of the CDR3: TGTGCCATCAGTGACCTCCCCGATGAAAAACTGTTTTTT. It specifies CAISDLPDEKLFF.

The V and J genes are TRBV10-1 and TRBJ2-7; the match to TRBD1 covers 8 bases. The CDR3 spans 15 residues. J gave up 3 bases and V 2 bases, and 6 bases lay outside the gene matches. Germline V gives CDR1 WNHNN, CDR2 SYGVQD (reference sequence). This chain's CDR3 is CASSEAGTGLYEQYF. The CDR3 nucleotides read TGCGCCAGCAGTGAGGCCGGGACAGGTCTCTACGAGCAGTACTTC.

V gene TRBV9 combines with J gene TRBJ2-7, with TRBD1 identical over 10 bases. The CDR3 totals 16 residues. Germline assignment: CDR1 SGDLS and CDR2 YYNGEE. V shed 5 bases and J 4 bases; nucleotides not matched to a gene: 12. The CDR3 loop reads CASSEGKGQGSYEQYF. Here the CDR3 DNA reads TGTGCCAGCAGTGAGGGTAAGGGACAGGGGAGTTACGAGCAGTACTTC.

V usage is TRBV24-1 and J usage is TRBJ2-2; D could derive from TRBD1 or TRBD2 (5 bases each). V gave up 5 bases and J gave up 11 bases, with 20 bases separating them. The CDR3 runs 15 residues. The germline gives CDR1 KGHDR, CDR2 SFDVKD. The CDR3 region is CATSGQGDAYNELFF. CDR3 bases: TGTGCCACCAGTGGGCAGGGAGACGCCTACAATGAGCTGTTTTTT.

The J gene is TRBJ2-7, the V gene TRBV7-9; tentatively, D is TRBD1 or TRBD2 (6 bases each). The V gene's germline CDR1 is SEHNR and CDR2 FQNEAQ (reference sequence). The CDR3 has 15 residues. V was pared by 4 bases and J by 3 bases, with 16 bases between. CDR3 amino acids: CASSSSSGANYEQYF. The CDR3 DNA reads as TGTGCCAGCAGCTCCTCCTCGGGGGCGAACTACGAGCAGTACTTC.

The chain recombines TRBV19 with TRBJ2-1; TRBD1 aligns across 7 bases. The CDR3 extends over 15 amino acids. With V trimmed by 3 bases and J by 5 bases, 7 bases remained unmatched. Germline CDR1 reads LNHDA; CDR2 reads SQIVND (reference sequence). The CDR3 loop reads CASSMNRGPHNEQFF. The CDR3 DNA reads as TGTGCCAGTAGTATGAACAGGGGACCCCACAATGAGCAGTTCTTC.

This chain connects TRBV20-1 to TRBJ1-4; possible D gene TRBD1, 5 bases. Trimming took 3 bases from V and 6 from J, leaving 8 bases between them. The CDR3 runs to 12 residues. CDR1 DFQATT and CDR2 SNEGSKA come from the germline V gene (reference sequence). CDR3 loop: CSASRGDEKLFF. The CDR3 DNA reads as TGCAGTGCTAGTCGGGGGGATGAAAAACTGTTTTTT.

This clonotype showed up many times. The genes are TRBV2 and TRBJ2-7; D may be TRBD1 (6 bases). The ends were cut back, 7 bases at V and 3 bases at J, with 13 bases in the middle. Germline V CDR1 and CDR2: SNHLY, FYNNEI. This CDR3 has 13 amino acids. Here the CDR3 reads CASMPRGDYEQYF. In nucleotides, the CDR3 is TGTGCCAGCATGCCCAGGGGAGACTACGAGCAGTACTTC.

This clonotype was seen only once. The CDR3 DNA reads as TGTGCCAGCAGTTTCCAGGGGGGGCAGTACTTC. This gives the protein CASSFQGGQYF. V and J are TRBV7-8 and TRBJ2-7; tentatively, D is TRBD1 (7 bases). The CDR3 totals 11 residues. Per the germline V gene, CDR1 is SGHVS and CDR2 is FQNEAQ. V lost 6 bases and J lost 9, with 12 bases in between.

This clonotype was recorded a few times. The chain employs TRBV7-2 and TRBJ2-7; D may match TRBD1 or TRBD2 (5 bases each). V was clipped by 4 bases and J by 9 bases, with 13 bases between them. From germline, CDR1 is SGHTA and CDR2 FQGNSA. The CDR3 is 12 amino acids. This CDR3 is CASSSRGRGQYF. The CDR3 DNA sequence: TGTGCCAGCAGCTCGAGGGGAAGAGGGCAGTACTTC.

CDR3 sequence (DNA): TGTGCCAGCAGCTGGCCCCGGGGGGGAGTTAGCACAGATACGCAGTATTTT. This codes for CASSWPRGGVSTDTQYF. The chain carries TRBV5-4 and TRBJ2-3; 8 nucleotides agree with TRBD2. V shed 3 bases, J shed 0 bases, and the junction held 9 bases outside the gene matches. Germline lookup yields CDR1 SGHNT and CDR2 YYREEE (reference sequence). The CDR3 contains 17 residues.

This clonotype was seen many times. This rearrangement joins TRBV12-5 to TRBJ1-2; the D is unclear. The V end lost 7 bases, the J end lost 0 bases, and 9 bases lay between the germline ends. This CDR3 has 13 residues. CDR1 and CDR2 (germline): LGHNT, FRNRAP. The CDR3 nucleotides read TGTGCTAGTGCCCCCATCGCTAACTATGGCTACACCTTC. Translated: CASAPIANYGYTF.

The J gene is TRBJ1-6, the V gene TRBV29-1; D gene unclear. Trimming removed 4 bases from V and 9 bases from J, with 10 bases in between. CDR1 and CDR2 (germline): SQVTM, ANQGSEA. The CDR3 sequence is 12 residues long. This CDR3 is CSVAWDGSPLHF. CDR3 bases: TGCAGCGTTGCCTGGGATGGTTCACCCCTCCACTTT.

This CDR3 is CSVDRGRGYGYTF. CDR3 DNA: TGCAGCGTTGATCGGGGGCGCGGCTATGGCTACACCTTC. The rearrangement joins TRBV29-1 to TRBJ1-2; D possibly corresponds to TRBD1 (6 bases). This CDR3 spans 13 amino acids. Germline V gene lookup returns CDR1 SQVTM and CDR2 ANQGSEA. Trimming shortened V by 3 bases and J by 4 bases, and 12 bases separated the two germline ends.

The chain recombines TRBV2 with TRBJ2-7; 7 bases line up with TRBD1. This CDR3 comprises 14 residues. The trim removed 4 bases at V and 3 bases at J, leaving 6 bases unmatched. CDR1 and CDR2 (germline): SNHLY, FYNNEI. The CDR3: CASSARDSIYEQYF. The CDR3 DNA follows: TGTGCCAGCAGTGCCCGGGACAGTATCTACGAGCAGTACTTC. Drawing the rest from reference TRBV2 and TRBJ2-7, the complete variable domain is EPEVTQTPSHQVTQMGQEVILRCVPISNHLYFYWYRQILGQKVEFLVSFYNNEISEKSEIFDDQFSVERPDGSNFTLKIRSTKLEDSAMYFCASSARDSIYEQYFGPGTRLTVT.

The CDR3 protein is CATEGSNTGELFF. The CDR3, as DNA: TGTGCCACAGAAGGCTCCAACACCGGGGAGCTGTTTTTT. This rearrangement joins TRBV24-1 to TRBJ2-2; D not certain. This CDR3 contains 13 residues. V lost 10 bases and J 2 bases, leaving 10 bases between the germline ends. Germline assignment: CDR1 KGHDR and CDR2 SFDVKD.

The chain combines TRBV7-8 with TRBJ2-7; D is unresolved. V was shortened by 1 base and J by 2 bases, with 12 bases between the two germline ends. Germline-derived CDR1 and CDR2 are SGHVS and FQNEAQ. The CDR3 covers 15 residues. CDR3 sequence: CASSLDAASTYEQYF. DNA for the CDR3: TGTGCCAGCAGCTTAGATGCGGCGTCCACCTACGAGCAGTACTTC.

This clonotype was detected a few times. This chain's CDR3 is CATRRQGSSGANVLTF. The CDR3, as DNA: TGTGCCACCAGACGACAGGGGAGCTCTGGGGCCAACGTCCTGACTTTC. The chain uses TRBV15 and TRBJ2-6, with 8 positions matching TRBD1. The trim removed 6 bases at V and 0 bases at J, leaving 4 bases unmatched. The CDR3 sequence is 16 residues long. Germline CDR1 LNHNV, CDR2 YYDKDF (reference sequence).

V is TRBV10-3 and J is TRBJ2-3, with 14 bases identical to TRBD2. This CDR3 spans 14 amino acids. V shed 8 bases, J shed 5 bases, and the junction held 3 bases outside the gene matches. The germline V gene encodes CDR1 ENHRY and CDR2 SYGVKD. For the CDR3, the DNA is TGTGCCATCGGGGGACTAGCGGGAGAAGATACGCAGTATTTT. Protein: CAIGGLAGEDTQYF.

A few counts support this clonotype. As DNA, the CDR3 is TGTGCCAGCATCGGGGGTCGAGAGCAGTACTTC. Translation gives CASIGGREQYF. The V gene is TRBV2, the J gene TRBJ2-7; D possibly corresponds to TRBD2 (6 bases). V was cut by 7 bases and J by 7 bases, with 11 bases left in between. The CDR3 has 11 residues. Germline CDR1 and CDR2: SNHLY and FYNNEI.

This clonotype was seen once. The V and J genes are TRBV14 and TRBJ2-3; D not resolved. The germline V and J ends were trimmed by 4 bases and 1 base, with 18 bases remaining between them. There are 17 residues in the CDR3. CDR1 SGHDN and CDR2 FVKESK come from the germline V gene. CDR3 sequence reads: CASSRVRTWIGTDTQYF. The CDR3 DNA follows: TGTGCCAGCAGCCGAGTGCGGACCTGGATCGGCACAGATACGCAGTATTTT.

The chain joins TRBV5-1 to TRBJ1-2; D is ambiguous. The V end lost 3 bases, the J end lost 4 bases, and 10 bases lay between the germline ends. The CDR3 is made up of 13 amino acids. Germline CDR1 reads SGHRS; CDR2 reads YFSETQ. The CDR3 sequence is CASSSDGTYGYTF. The CDR3 coding sequence is TGCGCCAGCAGCTCGGACGGAACCTATGGCTACACCTTC.

The chain uses TRBV11-3 and TRBJ2-1; D is undetermined. Germline V lookup: CDR1 SGHNT, CDR2 YENEEA. The germline V and J ends were trimmed by 3 bases and 2 bases, with 8 bases remaining between them. CDR3 size: 14 residues. The CDR3 loop reads CASSFPETYNEQFF. CDR3 in DNA: TGTGCCAGCAGCTTCCCCGAGACCTACAATGAGCAGTTCTTC.

About this clonotype: Its ends do not fully match the called genes, so a read error is possible. The genes are TRBV7-2 and TRBJ1-2; D gene ambiguous. The CDR3 sequence is 12 residues long. Per germline, CDR1 SGHTA and CDR2 FQGNSA. CDR3 loop: CAGSLLDYGYTF. The DNA for the CDR3 is TGTGCCGGCAGCTTATTGGACTATGGCTACACCTTC.

This clonotype was seen repeatedly, ten times or more. This sequence joins TRBV5-4 and TRBJ2-7, with D unclear. Deletions cut 3 bases from V and 3 bases from J, with 10 bases between. The CDR3 consists of 13 residues. Germline V gene sequence: CDR1 SGHNT, CDR2 YYREEE (reference sequence). CDR3 DNA: TGTGCCAGCAGCTCCGGCCTCGGCTACGAGCAGTACTTC. Translating gives CASSSGLGYEQYF.

The count of this clonotype is one. The chain carries TRBV19 and TRBJ1-2; weak D call: TRBD1 (6 bases). Trimming left V 5 bases short and J 8 bases short, with 21 bases between. The CDR3 contains 15 residues. Germline-derived CDR1 and CDR2 are LNHDA and SQIVND (reference sequence). In nucleotides, the CDR3 is TGTGCCAGTAGTGGAACAGGGCTGAGTCCCGAGGGCTACACCTTC. Translation: CASSGTGLSPEGYTF.

The V gene is TRBV25-1, the J gene TRBJ2-5; the D is unclear. Germline assignment: CDR1 MGHDK and CDR2 SYGVNS. Trimming removed 3 bases at V and 0 bases at J, with 8 bases between. CDR3 length: 14 residues. The CDR3: CASSEGSYQETQYF. In DNA form, the CDR3 reads TGTGCCAGCAGTGAGGGATCGTACCAAGAGACCCAGTACTTC.